The source of this T cell receptor beta chain is a study of CD8 T cells in Susac syndrome. Overall study: Susac syndrome patients were untreated, on corticosteroids with some adding intravenous immunoglobulin, or on intravenous immunoglobulin only. Points from the study as a whole: The study acknowledged a relatively small number of individuals in its TCR sequencing and HLA analysis.

The V end lost 4 bases, the J end lost 5 bases, and 5 bases lay between the germline ends. CDR1 is SQVTM, CDR2 ANQGSEA, per germline. The CDR3 sequence is 10 residues long. Negative isolation yielded CD4+ and CD8+ T cells, and FACS enriched TEMRA cells. With respect to this clonotype: Its antigen is as yet unknown.

Reverse transcription of about 0.5 to 1 ug RNA used random hexamers. Multiplex immunoSEQ PCR targeted 54 Vbeta and 13 Jbeta TCR beta segments. MiXCR, run by TCRdb on the immunoSEQ multiplex PCR reads, gives a single entry per CDR3 protein. The data show 150,000 to 180,000 distinct CDR3 sequences, with around 96% seen just once and roughly 0.15% held by the top ten. The receptor's source is a human donor with Susac syndrome. V usage is TRBV29-1 and J usage is TRBJ1-1; D is unclear. The sample consisted of CD4+ T cells from PBMCs. The CDR3 bases are TGCAGCGTTGCGCGTACTGAAGCTTTCTTT. This encodes CSVARTEAFF.